The 22 T cell receptor beta chains listed next were all sequenced from one sample in a study of cytomegalovirus exposure and HLA in healthy donors. Clones were read by immunoSEQ multiplex PCR, and TCRdb kept only the in-frame ones, dropping some. The table has 150,000 or so clones, 75% to 90% seen once. The source material was PBMCs. The receptors come from a woman younger than 45 in good health and CMV-seropositive.

This chain joins TRBV4-1 and TRBJ1-2; TRBD1 might be the D (5 bases). V dropped 0 bases and J dropped 4 bases, with 21 bases sitting between them. CDR3 length equals 18 residues. The V gene's germline CDR1 is MGHRA and CDR2 YSYEKL. The CDR3 here is CASSQEIWEGRGAYGYTF. CDR3 nucleotide sequence: TGCGCCAGCAGCCAAGAGATATGGGAGGGGCGTGGAGCCTATGGCTACACCTTC.

The V and J genes are TRBV5-1 and TRBJ2-7; 9 bases fit TRBD2. Germline CDR1 reads SGHRS; CDR2 reads YFSETQ. With V trimmed by 4 bases and J by 11 bases, 10 bases remained unmatched. The CDR3 loop spans 13 amino acids. The CDR3 DNA follows: TGCGCCAGCAGCGATCCCCCGAGCGGGGGGAAGTACTTC. This encodes CASSDPPSGGKYF.

The V gene is TRBV5-1, the J gene TRBJ2-7; the D is unclear. Looked up from germline, CDR1 is SGHRS and CDR2 is YFSETQ. This CDR3 has 11 amino acids. Trimming stripped 5 bases from V and 3 bases from J, with 6 bases between. CDR3 protein: CASRTGYEQYF. The DNA of the CDR3 is TGCGCCAGCAGGACGGGCTACGAGCAGTACTTC.

The rearrangement uses TRBV28 and TRBJ1-2, with 9 nucleotides matching TRBD1. CDR3 length: 20 residues. From germline, CDR1 is MDHEN and CDR2 SYDVKM. After removal of 6 bases from V and 4 bases from J, the junction contained 24 bases not matched to a gene. CDR3 in amino acids: CASRNPGTGSFGNSLYGYTF. The DNA for the CDR3 is TGTGCCAGCAGGAATCCCGGGACAGGGTCTTTCGGGAACTCCCTCTATGGCTACACCTTC.

The V call is TRBV29-1, the J call TRBJ2-1; 8 nucleotides align to TRBD2. V gave up 7 bases and J gave up 5 bases; unmatched junction bases: 10. The germline V gene has CDR1 SQVTM and CDR2 ANQGSEA. This CDR3 region has 14 residues. CDR3 in DNA: TGCAGCGGAGGAGGGACTAGGGCCCACAATGAGCAGTTCTTC. Translating gives CSGGGTRAHNEQFF.

This clone showed up just once. The chain carries TRBV7-8 and TRBJ2-3, with TRBD2 identical over 8 bases. The V segment lost 5 bases and the J segment 2 bases; nucleotides outside the gene matches: 6. Germline CDR1 is SGHVS and CDR2 is FQNEAQ. The CDR3 contains 15 residues. The CDR3 coding sequence is TGTGCCAGCAGCGCGTTAGCGGGGATCACAGATACGCAGTATTTT. Translating gives CASSALAGITDTQYF.

The rearrangement links TRBV6-1 to TRBJ2-7; D remains unclear. Germline lookup yields CDR1 MNHNS and CDR2 SASEGT. Deletions cut 8 bases from V and 3 bases from J, with 14 bases between. The CDR3 is 13 residues long. The CDR3 is CASSSTGVYEQYF. The CDR3 nucleotides read TGTGCCAGCTCGAGTACCGGTGTCTACGAGCAGTACTTC.

This chain connects TRBV7-2 to TRBJ1-2; 9 positions match TRBD1. Trimming cost V 4 bases and J 8 bases; bases outside gene matches: 8. The CDR3 extends over 14 amino acids. Germline assignment: CDR1 SGHTA and CDR2 FQGNSA. For the CDR3, the DNA is TGTGCCAGCAGCTCCTACAGGGGGCCTAGCGGCTACACCTTC. Translating gives CASSSYRGPSGYTF. Combining the CDR3 with reference TRBV7-2 and TRBJ1-2 gives the whole variable domain GAGVSQSPSNKVTEKGKDVELRCDPISGHTALYWYRQSLGQGLEFLIYFQGNSAPDKSGLPSDRFSAERTGGSVSTLTIQRTQQEDSAVYLCASSSYRGPSGYTFGSGTRLTVV.

J is TRBJ1-6 and V is TRBV19; tentative D call: TRBD1 (6 bases). There are 13 residues in the CDR3. Per germline, CDR1 LNHDA and CDR2 SQIVND (reference sequence). Between the trimmed V and J ends, which lost 7 bases and 7 bases, there was a span of 11 bases. Written as DNA, the CDR3 is TGTGCCAGTACAGGGGAAGGGAATTCACCCCTCCACTTT. The encoded protein is CASTGEGNSPLHF.

The chain links TRBV13 to TRBJ2-3, with 9 positions matching TRBD2. Germline CDR1 PRHDT, CDR2 FYEKMQ (reference sequence). Germline trimming cut 3 bases from V and 1 base from J; bases unmatched to any gene: 8. The CDR3 is made up of 17 amino acids. CDR3 sequence (DNA): TGTGCCAGCAGCTTGGCATACAGGACTAGCGGCACAGATACGCAGTATTTT. It codes for CASSLAYRTSGTDTQYF. Based on the CDR3 plus reference TRBV13 and TRBJ2-3, the full variable domain is AAGVIQSPRHLIKEKRETATLKCYPIPRHDTVYWYQQGPGQDPQFLISFYEKMQSDKGSIPDRFSAQQFSDYHSELNMSSLELGDSALYFCASSLAYRTSGTDTQYFGPGTRLTVL.

The chain combines TRBV27 with TRBJ2-7; TRBD1 might be the D (5 bases). The CDR3 totals 14 residues. CDR1 is MNHEY and CDR2 is SMNVEV in the germline V gene (reference sequence). Trimming pared 4 bases from V and 5 bases from J, leaving 15 bases between. CDR3 coding DNA: TGTGCCAGCAGTTCCGACAGCGTGAGGAACGAGCAGTACTTC. This translates into CASSSDSVRNEQYF.

The V gene is TRBV10-2, the J gene TRBJ1-2, with D possibly being TRBD1 (5 bases). V was cut by 2 bases and J by 8 bases, with 12 bases left in between. Germline CDR1 and CDR2: WSHSY and SAAADI. This CDR3 spans 13 amino acids. Here the CDR3 reads CASSEEPSGGYTF. CDR3 nucleotides: TGCGCCAGCAGTGAGGAACCCTCAGGGGGCTACACCTTC.

The chain is built from TRBV6-5 and TRBJ1-1, with D tentatively TRBD1 (6 bases). CDR3 length: 15 residues. The V gene's germline CDR1 is MNHEY and CDR2 SVGAGI. V was clipped by 6 bases and J by 0 bases, with 14 bases between them. The CDR3 nucleotides read TGTGCCAGCAGGTACGGAGACAGGATGAACACTGAAGCTTTCTTT. Translating gives CASRYGDRMNTEAFF.

This chain connects TRBV5-1 to TRBJ2-1; TRBD2 agrees at 9 bases. Unmatched junction bases numbered 0, after V lost 0 bases and J lost 2 bases. The V gene's germline CDR1 is SGHRS and CDR2 YFSETQ. The CDR3 is made up of 15 amino acids. CDR3 region: CASSLGLAAYNEQFF. CDR3 bases: TGCGCCAGCAGCTTGGGACTAGCGGCCTACAATGAGCAGTTCTTC.

The chain is built from TRBV5-1 and TRBJ2-1, with 9 bases matching TRBD1. The CDR3 is made up of 15 amino acids. Germline CDR1 SGHRS, CDR2 YFSETQ. The V gene end was trimmed by 2 bases and the J gene end by 6 bases; junction bases not matched to a gene: 6. Here the CDR3 DNA reads TGCGCCAGCAGCTTTGGGGACAGGGAGGCCAATGAGCAGTTCTTC. Protein sequence: CASSFGDREANEQFF. The complete variable domain, with remaining parts taken from reference TRBV5-1 and TRBJ2-1, reads KAGVTQTPRYLIKTRGQQVTLSCSPISGHRSVSWYQQTPGQGLQFLFEYFSETQRNKGNFPGRFSGRQFSNSRSEMNVSTLELGDSALYLCASSFGDREANEQFFGPGTRLTVL.

This clone was detected only a few times. The rearrangement links TRBV10-3 to TRBJ1-6, with D perhaps matching TRBD1 (6 bases). CDR3 length: 15 residues. V lost 6 bases to trimming and J lost 7 bases, with 16 bases between them. CDR1 is ENHRY, CDR2 SYGVKD, per germline. CDR3 in DNA: TGTGCCATCAGCAGGAGTACAGGGCAGAATTCACCCCTCCACTTT. This gives the protein CAISRSTGQNSPLHF.

This chain connects TRBV19 to TRBJ2-3, with 7 bases aligning to TRBD2. V was clipped by 7 bases and J by 7 bases; unmatched bases: 5. Germline CDR1 is LNHDA and CDR2 is SQIVND (reference sequence). This CDR3 spans 12 amino acids. CDR3 sequence: CASTSGAHTQYF. CDR3 bases: TGTGCCAGTACTAGCGGAGCCCATACGCAGTATTTT. The whole variable domain, filled in from reference TRBV19 and TRBJ2-3, reads DGGITQSPKYLFRKEGQNVTLSCEQNLNHDAMYWYRQDPGQGLRLIYYSQIVNDFQKGDIAEGYSVSREKKESFPLTVTSAQKNPTAFYLCASTSGAHTQYFGPGTRLTVL.

The rearrangement uses TRBV7-7 and TRBJ2-7, with TRBD2 matching 7 bases. Germline CDR1 reads SSHAT; CDR2 reads FNYEAQ (reference sequence). V trimming: 5 bases; J trimming: 7 bases; junction bases outside the gene matches: 17. The CDR3 runs 16 residues. CDR3 loop: CASSPLEGREAGEQYF. In nucleotides, the CDR3 is TGTGCCAGCAGCCCCCTGGAGGGACGGGAGGCTGGGGAGCAGTACTTC.

V is TRBV7-9 and J is TRBJ2-1; 13 nucleotides match TRBD2. Germline CDR1 reads SEHNR; CDR2 reads FQNEAQ (reference sequence). This CDR3 has 17 residues. Trimming took 5 bases from V and 7 from J; bases not matched to a gene: 11. The CDR3 DNA follows: TGTGCCAGCAGCCCTAGAGCACTAGCGGGAGGGGGTAATGAGCAGTTCTTC. This translates into CASSPRALAGGGNEQFF.

The chain carries TRBV7-8 and TRBJ2-7, with D uncertain. CDR1 and CDR2 (germline): SGHVS, FQNEAQ. The ends were cut back, 4 bases at V and 0 bases at J, with 10 bases in the middle. CDR3 length: 14 residues. The CDR3 DNA sequence: TGTGCCAGCAGCTCGGATAGGAGCTCCTACGAGCAGTACTTC. The encoded protein is CASSSDRSSYEQYF.

The chain combines TRBV5-1 with TRBJ2-2; the match to TRBD2 covers 12 bases. The CDR3 extends over 15 amino acids. The V segment lost 4 bases and the J segment 5 bases; nucleotides outside the gene matches: 3. Germline loops: CDR1 SGHRS, CDR2 YFSETQ. CDR3 protein: CASSRGTSGTGELFF. CDR3 DNA sequence: TGCGCCAGCAGCCGGGGGACTAGCGGGACCGGGGAGCTGTTTTTT.

As for this clone: Other DNA sequences of this sample code for an identical CDR3. CDR3: CASSRQGGTDTQYF. The CDR3 DNA reads TGCGCCAGCAGCCGACAGGGGGGCACAGATACGCAGTATTTT. The rearrangement joins TRBV5-1 to TRBJ2-3; 9 positions match TRBD1. The CDR3 consists of 14 residues. Germline assignment: CDR1 SGHRS and CDR2 YFSETQ. The V gene end was trimmed by 4 bases and the J gene end by 1 base; junction bases not matched to a gene: 1.